Shown below are 20 T cell receptor beta chains from a single sample sequenced in a study of T cell responses to AZD1222 COVID-19 vaccine. Profiling relied on immunoSEQ multiplex PCR, and the TCRdb table lists in-frame clones only, not all of them. This repertoire shows 150,000 or so clones, 90% to 95% found once; its top ten account for roughly 3.6%. The sequenced sample was peripheral blood, obtained 28 days after the second AZD1222 dose. These receptors all come from an adult who received the AZD1222 COVID-19 vaccine.

The chain couples TRBV29-1 to TRBJ2-7, with D perhaps matching TRBD2 (5 bases). Germline V gives CDR1 SQVTM, CDR2 ANQGSEA. This CDR3 has 11 amino acids. Deletions cut 4 bases from V and 5 bases from J, with 9 bases between. The DNA for the CDR3 is TGCAGCGTTGCGGGGAGCGACGAGCAGTACTTC. This translates into CSVAGSDEQYF.

The J gene is TRBJ1-5, the V gene TRBV6-1; no clear D gene. The germline V and J ends were trimmed by 2 bases and 0 bases, with 14 bases remaining between them. The CDR3 loop spans 17 amino acids. Germline lookup yields CDR1 MNHNS and CDR2 SASEGT. The CDR3 loop is CASSESPPAHSNQPQHF. DNA for the CDR3: TGTGCCAGCAGTGAATCCCCTCCCGCTCATAGCAATCAGCCCCAGCATTTT.

This clone was seen once. V usage is TRBV6-5 and J usage is TRBJ1-5, with D perhaps matching TRBD1 (5 bases). CDR3 length equals 14 residues. CDR1 MNHEY and CDR2 SVGAGI come from the germline V gene. V lost 3 bases and J 3 bases, leaving 9 bases between the germline ends. CDR3: CASSYRGFNQPQHF. The CDR3 coding sequence is TGTGCCAGCAGTTATAGGGGCTTCAATCAGCCCCAGCATTTT.

The chain has TRBV9 and TRBJ2-2; maybe TRBD1 (5 bases). CDR3 length: 16 residues. Germline CDR1 and CDR2: SGDLS and YYNGEE. V lost 0 bases to trimming and J lost 4 bases, with 13 bases between them. CDR3 nucleotides: TGTGCCAGCAGCGTAGCCGCAGACAGTACCACCGGGGAGCTGTTTTTT. Translation gives CASSVAADSTTGELFF.

This chain connects TRBV18 to TRBJ2-1; no firm D call. V was shortened by 0 bases and J by 6 bases, with 6 bases between the two germline ends. There are 13 residues in the CDR3. The germline V gene has CDR1 KGHSH and CDR2 LQKENI. CDR3 sequence: CASSPPRRNEQFF. The CDR3 bases are TGTGCCAGCTCACCACCAAGGCGCAATGAGCAGTTCTTC.

This clone appeared once. CDR3 bases: TGTGCCAGCAGCCATGGGGTTGGATCCTACGAGCAGTACTTC. Protein sequence: CASSHGVGSYEQYF. This chain uses TRBV3-1 (or the pseudogene TRBV3-2) with TRBJ2-7; D not resolved. CDR1 and CDR2 (germline): LGHDT, YNNKEL (reference sequence). The length of the CDR3 is 14 residues. Trimming removed 3 bases from V and 1 base from J, with 10 bases in between.

V usage is TRBV28 and J usage is TRBJ1-5; D may be TRBD1 (6 bases). The CDR3 length is 17 residues. Per germline, CDR1 MDHEN and CDR2 SYDVKM. V dropped 7 bases and J dropped 0 bases, with 19 bases sitting between them. In DNA, the CDR3 is TGTGCCAGCACCAGACACGGGGGCGCGGGTAGCAATCAGCCCCAGCATTTT. Translating gives CASTRHGGAGSNQPQHF.

This clone was counted a single time. CDR3 in amino acids: CASSQDRQRYNTGELFF. DNA of the CDR3: TGCGCCAGCAGCCAAGATAGGCAGCGGTATAACACCGGGGAGCTGTTTTTT. The V and J genes are TRBV4-1 and TRBJ2-2; possibly TRBD2 for D (5 bases). Trimming removed 0 bases from V and 2 bases from J, with 13 bases in between. The CDR3 is 17 residues long. Germline V CDR1 and CDR2: MGHRA, YSYEKL.

V gene TRBV7-9 combines with J gene TRBJ1-6, with TRBD1 matching 11 bases. This CDR3 is built from 16 residues. Per germline, CDR1 SEHNR and CDR2 FQNEAQ (reference sequence). Trimming cost V 4 bases and J 6 bases; bases outside gene matches: 5. The CDR3 DNA follows: TGTGCCAGCAGCTCCAGGGGACAGGGGGTTAATTCACCCCTCCACTTT. This encodes CASSSRGQGVNSPLHF.

The chain employs TRBV18 and TRBJ1-1; no clear D gene. V was cut by 8 bases and J by 4 bases, with 17 bases left in between. Germline V CDR1 and CDR2: KGHSH, LQKENI. The CDR3 extends over 14 amino acids. The CDR3 DNA follows: TGTGCCAGCACAGCCTCCAAATCTAGCACTGAAGCTTTCTTT. It codes for CASTASKSSTEAFF.

In DNA, the CDR3 is TGTGCCAGCACCGATAGGGACAAAGGGATCTATCAGCCCCAGCATTTT. Translating it yields CASTDRDKGIYQPQHF. This chain connects TRBV28 to TRBJ1-5; possibly TRBD1 for D (6 bases). The CDR3 runs 16 residues. V was shortened by 7 bases and J by 5 bases, with 21 bases between the two germline ends. CDR1 and CDR2 from the germline V gene are MDHEN and SYDVKM.

Here the CDR3 reads CASSHRTNEKLFF. In nucleotides, the CDR3 is TGTGCCAGCAGCCACCGTACGAATGAAAAACTGTTTTTT. This sequence joins TRBV3-1 (or the pseudogene TRBV3-2) and TRBJ1-4; D ambiguous. The CDR3 has 13 amino acids. Germline lookup yields CDR1 LGHDT and CDR2 YNNKEL (reference sequence). Trimming left V 3 bases short and J 5 bases short, with 7 bases between.

The rearrangement joins TRBV28 to TRBJ2-7; D unresolved. The CDR3 consists of 11 residues. The germline V gene encodes CDR1 MDHEN and CDR2 SYDVKM. V was shortened by 6 bases and J by 4 bases, with 7 bases between the two germline ends. CDR3 bases: TGTGCCAGCAGACGGCTGTACGAGCAGTACTTC. Translated, it gives CASRRLYEQYF.

V is TRBV28 and J is TRBJ1-2; tentative D call: TRBD1 (5 bases). This CDR3 is built from 16 residues. The V gene lost 0 bases and the J gene lost 2 bases, with 13 bases spanning the gap. Germline CDR1 and CDR2: MDHEN and SYDVKM. CDR3 in amino acids: CASSLWQGAGNYGYTF. The CDR3 DNA reads TGTGCCAGCAGTTTATGGCAGGGAGCAGGCAACTATGGCTACACCTTC.

The chain couples TRBV7-8 to TRBJ1-1, with a tentative D call TRBD1 (6 bases). Trimming stripped 4 bases from V and 5 bases from J, with 14 bases between. The CDR3 totals 14 residues. CDR1 and CDR2 from the germline V gene are SGHVS and FQNEAQ. The CDR3 sequence: CASSSNRVPTEAFF. As DNA, the CDR3 is TGTGCCAGCAGCTCCAACAGGGTCCCGACTGAAGCTTTCTTT.

The genes are TRBV13 and TRBJ1-2; 10 bases line up with TRBD1. This CDR3 contains 18 residues. V lost 8 bases to trimming and J lost 4 bases; unmatched junction nucleotides: 19. Germline V CDR1 and CDR2: PRHDT, FYEKMQ (reference sequence). DNA of the CDR3: TGTGCCAGCGTCTTGGGGGGGACAGGGGATCCTTATGGCTATGGCTACACCTTC. Translating gives CASVLGGTGDPYGYGYTF.

V gene TRBV6-6 combines with J gene TRBJ1-1; no clear D. This CDR3 is built from 13 residues. Germline V lookup: CDR1 MNHNY, CDR2 SVGAGI (reference sequence). The V and J ends lost 6 bases and 0 bases respectively, with 8 bases between them. CDR3 amino acids: CASSLFLNTEAFF. As DNA, the CDR3 is TGTGCCAGCAGCCTATTCCTGAACACTGAAGCTTTCTTT.

The chain employs TRBV10-2 and TRBJ2-1; possibly TRBD2 for D (5 bases). The CDR3 is 11 amino acids. Germline V gives CDR1 WSHSY, CDR2 SAAADI. Trimming removed 5 bases from V and 6 bases from J, with 5 bases in between. CDR3 DNA: TGCGCCAGCAGTCGGGGCAATGAGCAGTTCTTC. Translated, it gives CASSRGNEQFF.

A note on this clone: The junction departs from germline at one end; a sequencing error may be responsible. The chain recombines TRBV28 with TRBJ1-4; D gene unclear. In germline, CDR1 is MDHEN, CDR2 SYDVKM. CDR3 length: 15 residues. CDR3 coding DNA: TGTGCCAGCAGTGCCCTTACGGGAACTCATGAAAAACTGTTTTTT. It specifies CASSALTGTHEKLFF.

The rearrangement links TRBV24-1 to TRBJ2-1, with 9 bases that match TRBD1. V lost 3 bases to trimming and J lost 9 bases; unmatched junction nucleotides: 17. This CDR3 region has 18 residues. The germline CDR1 and CDR2 sequences are KGHDR and SFDVKD. The CDR3 DNA is TGTGCCACCAGTGATGGGGACAGGGAGCGGAGTCCCTTGGGTGAGCAGTTCTTC. Translation gives CATSDGDRERSPLGEQFF.